Each of the 30 T cell receptor beta chains below was sequenced from the same sample in a study of shared clonotypes between healthy human individuals. TCRdb keeps only in-frame clones here, not all; method: immunoSEQ multiplex PCR. The sample includes a few million clones, roughly 92% seen only once; the top ten take about 0.41%. Sequences were obtained from naive CD4+ T cells from PBMCs. Sample subset: CD45RA+ positively selected. The receptors come from a man aged 18 to 29 in good health. Some clones in this sample may be carry-over from other donors' samples.

V gene TRBV19 combines with J gene TRBJ2-2, with D perhaps assigned TRBD1 or TRBD2 (5 bases each). The V end lost 5 bases, the J end lost 4 bases, and 17 bases lay between the germline ends. The CDR3 totals 16 residues. Germline V lookup: CDR1 LNHDA, CDR2 SQIVND (reference sequence). The CDR3 spells CASSPGEAGSTGELFF. Written as DNA, the CDR3 is TGTGCCAGTAGTCCCGGGGAAGCAGGGAGCACCGGGGAGCTGTTTTTT.

The chain recombines TRBV28 with TRBJ2-3; 9 nucleotides agree with TRBD2. V dropped 2 bases and J dropped 0; count of bases not matched to a gene: 6. CDR1 and CDR2 (germline): MDHEN, SYDVKM. The CDR3 sequence is 17 residues long. The chain's CDR3 is CASSLLAGPASTDTQYF. DNA of the CDR3: TGTGCCAGCAGTTTACTAGCGGGACCAGCTAGCACAGATACGCAGTATTTT.

The V gene is TRBV2, the J gene TRBJ2-2; 11 positions agree with TRBD1. The CDR3 runs 15 residues. V lost 5 bases to trimming and J lost 5 bases; unmatched junction nucleotides: 4. Germline V lookup: CDR1 SNHLY, CDR2 FYNNEI. CDR3 in amino acids: CASSPGTGGTGELFF. DNA of the CDR3: TGTGCCAGCAGTCCCGGGACAGGGGGGACCGGGGAGCTGTTTTTT.

The V gene is TRBV5-4, the J gene TRBJ2-1; the D gene is possibly TRBD1 (6 bases). The CDR3 totals 16 residues. The germline CDR1 and CDR2 sequences are SGHNT and YYREEE (reference sequence). V was shortened by 2 bases and J by 7 bases, with 19 bases between the two germline ends. The CDR3: CASSFGAGQGKNEQFF. The CDR3 region has the DNA TGTGCCAGCAGCTTCGGGGCGGGCCAGGGGAAGAATGAGCAGTTCTTC.

This clone appeared once. CDR3 bases: TGCGCCAGCAGCTTCGCCTTTGGGCAGGGCAGGGGCGAAGCTTTCTTT. It is translated as CASSFAFGQGRGEAFF. V is TRBV5-1 and J is TRBJ1-1, with D tentatively TRBD1 (6 bases). Germline loops: CDR1 SGHRS, CDR2 YFSETQ. Trimming took 2 bases from V and 8 from J, leaving 22 bases between them. The CDR3 runs 16 residues.

Comments on this clone: The same CDR3 arises from other DNA sequences in this sample as well. J is TRBJ2-7 and V is TRBV5-1; tentative D call: TRBD2 (5 bases). The CDR3 has 14 amino acids. Trimming took 0 bases from V and 3 from J, leaving 10 bases between them. Per germline, CDR1 SGHRS and CDR2 YFSETQ. The CDR3 DNA sequence: TGCGCCAGCAGCTTGGGGCCCGGAGGCTACGAGCAGTACTTC. Translation gives CASSLGPGGYEQYF.

V gene TRBV11-2 combines with J gene TRBJ2-7; the D is unclear. Germline CDR1 reads SGHAT; CDR2 reads FQNNGV. This CDR3 has 17 amino acids. V lost 3 bases and J lost 4, with 22 bases in between. In DNA form, the CDR3 reads TGTGCCAGCAGCTTCCAACTCCGAACGGCACAGAATTACGAGCAGTACTTC. Amino acids: CASSFQLRTAQNYEQYF. Looking up the rest from reference TRBV11-2 and TRBJ2-7 gives the full variable domain: EAGVAQSPRYKIIEKRQSVAFWCNPISGHATLYWYQQILGQGPKLLIQFQNNGVVDDSQLPKDRFSAERLKGVDSTLKIQPAKLEDSAVYLCASSFQLRTAQNYEQYFGPGTRLTVT.

V is TRBV30 and J is TRBJ1-1, with D hard to call. The germline V and J ends were trimmed by 5 bases and 1 base, with 14 bases remaining between them. The CDR3 extends over 14 amino acids. Per the germline V gene, CDR1 is GTSNPN and CDR2 is SVGIG (reference sequence). This CDR3 is CAWSPGGPNTEAFF. The CDR3 bases are TGTGCCTGGTCCCCCGGAGGGCCGAACACTGAAGCTTTCTTT.

V usage is TRBV7-2 and J usage is TRBJ2-1, with 9 bases lining up with TRBD2. This CDR3 has 16 amino acids. Trimming removed 5 bases from V and 4 bases from J; junction bases left unmatched: 9. Germline assignment: CDR1 SGHTA and CDR2 FQGNSA. The CDR3 DNA follows: TGTGCCAGCAGCCTCTCCGGGACTAGCACTTACAATGAGCAGTTCTTC. Amino acid sequence: CASSLSGTSTYNEQFF.

The chain links TRBV6-1 to TRBJ1-2; possible D gene TRBD1, 6 bases. CDR3 length: 12 amino acids. CDR1 and CDR2 from the germline V gene are MNHNS and SASEGT. V was trimmed by 8 bases and J by 8 bases, leaving 15 bases between them. CDR3 nucleotide sequence: TGTGCCAGCCAATGGGGGGCGGCGGGCTACACCTTC. Amino acids: CASQWGAAGYTF.

The genes are TRBV6-6 and TRBJ2-2; D might be TRBD1 (6 bases). The V end was cut by 1 base, the J end by 4 bases, with 13 bases between. CDR1 and CDR2 from the germline V gene are MNHNY and SVGAGI (reference sequence). The CDR3 length is 16 residues. The DNA for the CDR3 is TGTGCCAGCAGTTACTTGGGGGCGCGTGGCACCGGGGAGCTGTTTTTT. Translated, it gives CASSYLGARGTGELFF.

This chain links TRBV5-5 with TRBJ2-7; 7 nucleotides agree with TRBD2. This CDR3 comprises 15 residues. CDR1 is SGHKS and CDR2 is YYEKEE in the germline V gene (reference sequence). The junction had 9 bases not matched to a gene; V was cut back by 2 bases and J by 4 bases. CDR3 nucleotides: TGTGCCAGCAGCTTTGGTCCGGGAGGCGGTTACGAGCAGTACTTC. This codes for CASSFGPGGGYEQYF.

The chain recombines TRBV6-5 with TRBJ1-2; D is perhaps TRBD1 (5 bases). The CDR3 is made up of 12 amino acids. Germline CDR1 reads MNHEY; CDR2 reads SVGAGI. V was cut by 8 bases and J by 6 bases, with 13 bases left in between. In nucleotides, the CDR3 is TGTGCCAGCTCCAGGGCGAGGGATGGCTACACCTTC. Translated, it gives CASSRARDGYTF.

The rearrangement joins TRBV27 to TRBJ2-1, with D maybe TRBD1 (5 bases). Per the germline V gene, CDR1 is MNHEY and CDR2 is SMNVEV (reference sequence). The CDR3 has 15 amino acids. V dropped 6 bases and J dropped 4 bases, with 16 bases sitting between them. CDR3 protein: CASRQRAGRYNEQFF. The CDR3 nucleotides read TGTGCCAGCAGGCAAAGGGCAGGGCGATACAATGAGCAGTTCTTC.

The rearrangement uses TRBV18 and TRBJ1-4; the match to TRBD1 covers 7 bases. The ends lost 2 bases at V and 8 bases at J; junction bases unmatched: 11. There are 16 residues in the CDR3. Per germline, CDR1 KGHSH and CDR2 LQKENI. CDR3 nucleotides: TGTGCCAGCTCACCAATTCCAGGGGGAAGTTGGGAAAAACTGTTTTTT. It yields the protein CASSPIPGGSWEKLFF.

The chain couples TRBV29-1 to TRBJ2-2; tentatively, D is TRBD1 (6 bases). The CDR3 loop spans 13 amino acids. Germline loops: CDR1 SQVTM, CDR2 ANQGSEA. Trimming left V 7 bases short and J 1 base short, with 10 bases between. The CDR3 DNA reads as TGCAGCGCTTCACAGGGGAACACCGGGGAGCTGTTTTTT. This sequence encodes CSASQGNTGELFF.

This chain joins TRBV6-5 and TRBJ2-1, with 7 positions matching TRBD2. In germline, CDR1 is MNHEY, CDR2 SVGAGI. The CDR3 is made up of 14 amino acids. J gave up 9 bases and V 5 bases, and 10 bases lay outside the gene matches. CDR3 region: CASSTGGSFGEQFF. Written as DNA, the CDR3 is TGTGCCAGCAGTACAGGCGGGAGCTTTGGTGAGCAGTTCTTC.

This chain uses TRBV2 with TRBJ2-4, with D uncertain. Germline CDR1 SNHLY, CDR2 FYNNEI. The CDR3 consists of 13 residues. Between the trimmed V and J ends, which lost 0 bases and 13 bases, there was a span of 13 bases. The CDR3 spells CASSEAPVGRQYF. CDR3 DNA: TGTGCCAGCAGTGAAGCCCCGGTCGGACGCCAGTACTTC.

The chain joins TRBV19 to TRBJ2-2, with 10 bases lining up with TRBD2. Germline V gives CDR1 LNHDA, CDR2 SQIVND (reference sequence). The J segment lost 1 base and the V segment lost 1 base, leaving 3 bases of the junction unmatched. The CDR3 consists of 17 residues. CDR3 bases: TGTGCCAGTAGTATAGGGTTAGCGGGAGGGAACACCGGGGAGCTGTTTTTT. It encodes CASSIGLAGGNTGELFF.

The J gene is TRBJ2-1, the V gene TRBV5-1, with D tentatively TRBD1 or TRBD2 (5 bases each). This CDR3 contains 14 residues. The germline V and J ends were trimmed by 6 bases and 2 bases, with 12 bases remaining between them. The germline CDR1 and CDR2 sequences are SGHRS and YFSETQ. The CDR3 DNA sequence: TGCGCCAGCACCCCTGGGGACCCCTACAATGAGCAGTTCTTC. It yields the protein CASTPGDPYNEQFF.

This clone was detected only once. At the DNA level, this CDR3 is encoded by other sequences in the same sample as well. The chain links TRBV28 to TRBJ1-1, with D possibly being TRBD1 (5 bases). Germline V gene lookup returns CDR1 MDHEN and CDR2 SYDVKM. CDR3 length: 12 residues. Trimming removed 7 bases from V and 5 bases from J, with 11 bases in between. In DNA form, the CDR3 reads TGTGCCAGCACCCGGAGGGGTACTGAAGCTTTCTTT. This gives the protein CASTRRGTEAFF.

This clone was seen a handful of times. V gene TRBV5-1 combines with J gene TRBJ1-1, with D hard to call. The CDR3 consists of 12 residues. Trimming left V 0 bases short and J 7 bases short, with 7 bases between. Per the germline V gene, CDR1 is SGHRS and CDR2 is YFSETQ. The CDR3 spells CASSLVAGEAFF. In DNA form, the CDR3 reads TGCGCCAGCAGCTTGGTGGCAGGTGAAGCTTTCTTT.

The chain recombines TRBV5-4 with TRBJ1-2; D gene unclear. Trimming removed 4 bases at V and 8 bases at J, with 18 bases between. The length of the CDR3 is 14 residues. Per the germline V gene, CDR1 is SGHNT and CDR2 is YYREEE (reference sequence). The CDR3 loop reads CASSPRVGLVGYTF. Here the CDR3 DNA reads TGTGCCAGCAGCCCGAGGGTGGGTTTAGTGGGCTACACCTTC. Full variable domain (outside the CDR3, taken from reference TRBV5-4 and TRBJ1-2): ETGVTQSPTHLIKTRGQQVTLRCSSQSGHNTVSWYQQALGQGPQFIFQYYREEENGRGNFPPRFSGLQFPNYSSELNVNALELDDSALYLCASSPRVGLVGYTFGSGTRLTVV.

The genes are TRBV28 and TRBJ1-2, with D unresolved. Deletions cut 5 bases from V and 2 bases from J, with 12 bases between. The germline CDR1 and CDR2 sequences are MDHEN and SYDVKM. There are 14 residues in the CDR3. In DNA, the CDR3 is TGTGCCAGCAGTCTATCAACCATGAACTATGGCTACACCTTC. This gives the protein CASSLSTMNYGYTF.

This clone was seen a single time. The chain carries TRBV19 and TRBJ2-5; D unresolved. Germline V gene lookup returns CDR1 LNHDA and CDR2 SQIVND (reference sequence). CDR3 length equals 13 residues. Trimming pared 5 bases from V and 4 bases from J, leaving 11 bases between. CDR3 amino acids: CASSQGSRETQYF. The CDR3 DNA sequence: TGTGCCAGTAGTCAAGGGTCCCGAGAGACCCAGTACTTC.

This clone was seen once. V is TRBV5-6 and J is TRBJ2-7, with D possibly matching TRBD2 (7 bases). Germline CDR1 is SGHDT and CDR2 is YYEEEE. The CDR3 length is 14 residues. Trimming shortened V by 4 bases and J by 6 bases, and 17 bases separated the two germline ends. CDR3: CASSQYNRGGEQYF. DNA for the CDR3: TGTGCCAGCAGCCAATACAATAGGGGGGGCGAGCAGTACTTC.

V and J are TRBV5-1 and TRBJ2-2, with D perhaps assigned TRBD1 or TRBD2 (5 bases each). This CDR3 comprises 17 residues. Per germline, CDR1 SGHRS and CDR2 YFSETQ. Trimming took 5 bases from V and 6 from J, leaving 23 bases between them. CDR3: CASSSQFGTEVAGELFF. CDR3 sequence (DNA): TGCGCCAGCAGTTCCCAATTCGGGACGGAGGTGGCCGGGGAGCTGTTTTTT.

V is TRBV5-1 and J is TRBJ2-1, with D maybe TRBD2 (6 bases). The V end was cut by 0 bases, the J end by 5 bases, with 15 bases between. CDR1 and CDR2 (germline): SGHRS, YFSETQ. CDR3 length: 16 amino acids. CDR3: CASSLVGGEGDNEQFF. CDR3 DNA sequence: TGCGCCAGCAGCTTGGTCGGCGGGGAAGGTGACAATGAGCAGTTCTTC.

As for this clone: The sample has other DNA sequences that encode this CDR3 too. V is TRBV18 and J is TRBJ2-3; D is ambiguous. Trimming took off 0 bases at V and 4 bases at J, with 2 bases between the two ends. This CDR3 has 12 amino acids. Germline loops: CDR1 KGHSH, CDR2 LQKENI. The CDR3 region has the DNA TGTGCCAGCTCACCACCGTCAGATACGCAGTATTTT. Its translation is CASSPPSDTQYF. The full variable domain, its missing parts supplied by reference TRBV18 and TRBJ2-3, is NAGVMQNPRHLVRRRGQEARLRCSPMKGHSHVYWYRQLPEEGLKFMVYLQKENIIDESGMPKERFSAEFPKEGPSILRIQQVVRGDSAAYFCASSPPSDTQYFGPGTRLTVL.

J is TRBJ2-3 and V is TRBV6-1, with TRBD1 as a possible D gene (5 bases). The V gene's germline CDR1 is MNHNS and CDR2 SASEGT. The CDR3 consists of 14 residues. V lost 6 bases, J lost 6 bases, and 16 bases lay in between. The CDR3: CASRLVVSGDTQYF. The CDR3 nucleotides read TGTGCCAGCAGGCTTGTGGTCTCAGGGGATACGCAGTATTTT.